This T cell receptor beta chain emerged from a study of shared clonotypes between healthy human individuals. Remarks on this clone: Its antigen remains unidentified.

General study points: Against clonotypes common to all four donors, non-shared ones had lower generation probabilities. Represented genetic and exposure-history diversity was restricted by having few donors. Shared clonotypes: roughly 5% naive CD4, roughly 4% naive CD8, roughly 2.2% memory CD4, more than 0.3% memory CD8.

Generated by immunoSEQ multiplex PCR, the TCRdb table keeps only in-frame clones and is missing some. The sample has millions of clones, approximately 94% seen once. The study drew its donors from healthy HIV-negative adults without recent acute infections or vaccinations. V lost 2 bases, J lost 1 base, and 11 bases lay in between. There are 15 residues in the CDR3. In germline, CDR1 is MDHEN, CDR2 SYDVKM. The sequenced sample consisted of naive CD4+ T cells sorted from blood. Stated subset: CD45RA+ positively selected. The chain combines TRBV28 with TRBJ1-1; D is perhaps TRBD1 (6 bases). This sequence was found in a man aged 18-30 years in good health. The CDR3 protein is CASSLILGGNTEAFF. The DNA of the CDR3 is TGTGCCAGCAGTTTAATTTTAGGGGGGAACACTGAAGCTTTCTTT.